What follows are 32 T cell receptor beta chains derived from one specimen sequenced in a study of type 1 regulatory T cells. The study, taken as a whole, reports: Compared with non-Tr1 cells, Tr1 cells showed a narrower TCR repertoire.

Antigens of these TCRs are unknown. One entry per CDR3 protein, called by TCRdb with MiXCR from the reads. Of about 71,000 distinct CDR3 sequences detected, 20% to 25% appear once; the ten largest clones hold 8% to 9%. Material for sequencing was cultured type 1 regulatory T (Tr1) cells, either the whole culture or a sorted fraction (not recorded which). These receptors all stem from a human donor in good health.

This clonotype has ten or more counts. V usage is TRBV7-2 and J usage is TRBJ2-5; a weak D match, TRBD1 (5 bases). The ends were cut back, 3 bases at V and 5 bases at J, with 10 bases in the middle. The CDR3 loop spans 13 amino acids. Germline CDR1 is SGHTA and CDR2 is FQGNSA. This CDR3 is CASSFAGQETQYF. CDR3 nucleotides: TGTGCCAGCAGCTTTGCAGGGCAGGAGACCCAGTACTTC.

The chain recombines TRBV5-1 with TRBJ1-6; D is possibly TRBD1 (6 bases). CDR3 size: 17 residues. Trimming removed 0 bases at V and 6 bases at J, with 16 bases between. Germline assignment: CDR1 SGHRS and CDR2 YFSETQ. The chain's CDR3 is CASSLVPRQGFNSPLHF. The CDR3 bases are TGCGCCAGCAGCTTGGTGCCGCGTCAGGGGTTTAATTCACCCCTCCACTTT.

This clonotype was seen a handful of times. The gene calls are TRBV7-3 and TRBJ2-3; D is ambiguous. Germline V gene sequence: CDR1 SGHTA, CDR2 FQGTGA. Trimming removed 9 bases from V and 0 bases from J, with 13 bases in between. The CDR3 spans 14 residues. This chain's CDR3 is CASQRAVSTDTQYF. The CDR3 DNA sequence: TGTGCCAGTCAACGGGCGGTTAGCACAGATACGCAGTATTTT. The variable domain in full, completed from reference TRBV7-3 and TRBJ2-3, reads GAGVSQTPSNKVTEKGKYVELRCDPISGHTALYWYRQSLGQGPEFLIYFQGTGAADDSGLPNDRFFAVRPEGSVSTLKIQRTERGDSAVYLCASQRAVSTDTQYFGPGTRLTVL.

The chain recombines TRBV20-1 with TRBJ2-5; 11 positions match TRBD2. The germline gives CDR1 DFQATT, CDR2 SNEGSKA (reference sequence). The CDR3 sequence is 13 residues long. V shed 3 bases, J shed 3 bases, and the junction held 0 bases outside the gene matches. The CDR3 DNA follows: TGCAGTGCTAGGACTAGCGGGGAAGAGACCCAGTACTTC. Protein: CSARTSGEETQYF.

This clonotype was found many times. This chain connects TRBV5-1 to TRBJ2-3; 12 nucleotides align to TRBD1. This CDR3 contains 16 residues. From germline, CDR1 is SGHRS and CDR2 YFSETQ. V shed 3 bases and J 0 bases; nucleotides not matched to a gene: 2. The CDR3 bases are TGCGCCAGCAGCTGGGGACAGGGGGCGAGCACAGATACGCAGTATTTT. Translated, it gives CASSWGQGASTDTQYF.

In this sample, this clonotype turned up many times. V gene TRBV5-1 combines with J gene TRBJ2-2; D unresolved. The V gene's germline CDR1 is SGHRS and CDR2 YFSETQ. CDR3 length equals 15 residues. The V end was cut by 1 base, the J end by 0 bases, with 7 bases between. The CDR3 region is CASSLSTANTGELFF. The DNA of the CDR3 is TGCGCCAGCAGCTTGAGCACGGCGAACACCGGGGAGCTGTTTTTT.

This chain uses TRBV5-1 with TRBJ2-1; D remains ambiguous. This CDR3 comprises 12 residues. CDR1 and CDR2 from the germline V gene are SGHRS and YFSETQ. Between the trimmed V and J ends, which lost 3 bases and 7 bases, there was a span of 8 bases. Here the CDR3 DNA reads TGCGCCAGCAGCTATGCCGAGAATGAGCAGTTCTTC. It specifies CASSYAENEQFF.

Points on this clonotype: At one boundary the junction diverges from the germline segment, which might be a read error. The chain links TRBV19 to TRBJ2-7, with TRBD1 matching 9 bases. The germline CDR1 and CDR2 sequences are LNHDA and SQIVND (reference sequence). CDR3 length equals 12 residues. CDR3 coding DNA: TGTGCCAGTGGGGACAGGGACGGGATTTGGAACTTC. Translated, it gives CASGDRDGIWNF.

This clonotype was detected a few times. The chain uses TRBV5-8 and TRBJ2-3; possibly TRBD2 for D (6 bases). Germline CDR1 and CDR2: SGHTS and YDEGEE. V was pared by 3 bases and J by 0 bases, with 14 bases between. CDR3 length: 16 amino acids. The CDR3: CASSSRLGRSTDTQYF. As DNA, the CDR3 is TGTGCCAGCAGCTCCAGACTAGGAAGAAGCACAGATACGCAGTATTTT.

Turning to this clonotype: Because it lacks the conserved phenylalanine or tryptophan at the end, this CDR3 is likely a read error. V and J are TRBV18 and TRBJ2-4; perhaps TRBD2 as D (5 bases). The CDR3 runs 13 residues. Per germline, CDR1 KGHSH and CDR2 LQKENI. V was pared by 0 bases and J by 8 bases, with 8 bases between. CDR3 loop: CASSPPNGDIQYL. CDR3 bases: TGTGCCAGCTCACCACCGAACGGGGACATTCAGTACCTC.

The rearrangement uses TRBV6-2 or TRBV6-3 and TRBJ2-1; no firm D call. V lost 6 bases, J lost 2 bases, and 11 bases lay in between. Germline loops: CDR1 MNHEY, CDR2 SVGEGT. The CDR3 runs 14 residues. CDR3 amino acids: CASRTTSPYNEQFF. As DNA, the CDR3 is TGTGCCAGCAGAACAACGAGCCCCTACAATGAGCAGTTCTTC.

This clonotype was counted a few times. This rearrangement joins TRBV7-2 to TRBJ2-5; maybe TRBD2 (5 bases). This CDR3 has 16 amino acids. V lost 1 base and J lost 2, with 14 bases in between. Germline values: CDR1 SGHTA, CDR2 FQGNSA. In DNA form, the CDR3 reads TGTGCCAGCAGCTTAGTTGGCGGGCCATTTCAAGAGACCCAGTACTTC. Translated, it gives CASSLVGGPFQETQYF. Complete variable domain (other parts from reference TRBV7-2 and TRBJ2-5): GAGVSQSPSNKVTEKGKDVELRCDPISGHTALYWYRQSLGQGLEFLIYFQGNSAPDKSGLPSDRFSAERTGGSVSTLTIQRTQQEDSAVYLCASSLVGGPFQETQYFGPGTRLLVL.

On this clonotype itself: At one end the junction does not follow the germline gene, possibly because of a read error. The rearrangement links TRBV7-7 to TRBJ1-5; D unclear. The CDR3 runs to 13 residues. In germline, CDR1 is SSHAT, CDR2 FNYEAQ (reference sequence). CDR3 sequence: CASSLGPNQPQHF. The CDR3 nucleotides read TGTGCTAGCAGCTTAGGGCCTAATCAGCCCCAGCATTTT.

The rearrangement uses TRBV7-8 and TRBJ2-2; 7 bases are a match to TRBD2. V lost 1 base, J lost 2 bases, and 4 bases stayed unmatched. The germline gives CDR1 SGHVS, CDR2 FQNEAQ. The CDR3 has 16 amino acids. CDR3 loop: CASSLGGTINTGELFF. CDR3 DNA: TGTGCCAGCAGCTTAGGGGGGACTATAAACACCGGGGAGCTGTTTTTT.

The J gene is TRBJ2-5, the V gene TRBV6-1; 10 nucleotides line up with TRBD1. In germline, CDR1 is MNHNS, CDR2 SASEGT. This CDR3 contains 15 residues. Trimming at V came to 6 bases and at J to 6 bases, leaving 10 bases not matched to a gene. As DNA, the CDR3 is TGTGCCAGCAGAGCCGGGACAGGGGCAGAACAGACCCAGTACTTC. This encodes CASRAGTGAEQTQYF.

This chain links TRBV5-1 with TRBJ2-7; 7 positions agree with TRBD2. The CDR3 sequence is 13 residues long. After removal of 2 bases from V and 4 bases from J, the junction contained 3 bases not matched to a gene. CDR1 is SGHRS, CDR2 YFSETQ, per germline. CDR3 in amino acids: CASSFRGSYEQYF. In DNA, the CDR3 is TGCGCCAGCAGCTTTCGCGGGAGTTACGAGCAGTACTTC.

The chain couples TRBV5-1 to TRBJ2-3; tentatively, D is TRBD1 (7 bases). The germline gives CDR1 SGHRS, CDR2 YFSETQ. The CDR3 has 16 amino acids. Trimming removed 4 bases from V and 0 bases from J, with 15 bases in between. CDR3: CASSRGTAPSTDTQYF. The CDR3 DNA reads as TGCGCCAGCAGCCGCGGGACAGCCCCTAGCACAGATACGCAGTATTTT.

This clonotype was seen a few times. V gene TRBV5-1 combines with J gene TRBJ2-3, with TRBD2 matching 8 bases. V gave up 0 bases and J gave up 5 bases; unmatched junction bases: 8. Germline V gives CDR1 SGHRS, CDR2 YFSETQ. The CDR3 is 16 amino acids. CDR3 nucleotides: TGCGCCAGCAGCTTGGACTTGGCGGGAGGTGTAGATACGCAGTATTTT. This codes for CASSLDLAGGVDTQYF.

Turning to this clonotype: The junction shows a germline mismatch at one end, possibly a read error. CDR3 nucleotide sequence: TGTGCTAGCAGCTTAGGTCTCCATAGATCAGAAGAGACCCAGTACTTC. Its protein product is CASSLGLHRSEETQYF. The V gene is TRBV7-7, the J gene TRBJ2-5; no firm D call. The CDR3 is 16 amino acids. CDR1 is SSHAT, CDR2 FNYEAQ, per germline (reference sequence).

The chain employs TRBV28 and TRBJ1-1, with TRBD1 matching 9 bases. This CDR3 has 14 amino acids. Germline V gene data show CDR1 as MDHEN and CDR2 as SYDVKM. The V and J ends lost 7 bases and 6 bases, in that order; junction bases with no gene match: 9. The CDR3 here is CASTIQGARAEAFF. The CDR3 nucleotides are TGTGCCAGCACCATACAGGGGGCGCGGGCTGAAGCTTTCTTT.

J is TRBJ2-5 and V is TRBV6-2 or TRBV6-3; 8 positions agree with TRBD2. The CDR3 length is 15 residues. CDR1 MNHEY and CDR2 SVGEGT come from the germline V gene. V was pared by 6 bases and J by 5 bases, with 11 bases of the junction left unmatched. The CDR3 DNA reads TGTGCCAGCAGACGGGGCCAGCGGGAGTGGGAGACCCAGTACTTC. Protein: CASRRGQREWETQYF.

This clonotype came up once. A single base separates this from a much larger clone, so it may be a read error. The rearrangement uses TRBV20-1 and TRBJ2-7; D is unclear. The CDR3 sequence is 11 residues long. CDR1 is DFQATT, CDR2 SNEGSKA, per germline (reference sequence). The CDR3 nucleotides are TGCAGTGCCTCTCGGGTTTACGGGCAGTACTTC. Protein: CSASRVYGQYF.

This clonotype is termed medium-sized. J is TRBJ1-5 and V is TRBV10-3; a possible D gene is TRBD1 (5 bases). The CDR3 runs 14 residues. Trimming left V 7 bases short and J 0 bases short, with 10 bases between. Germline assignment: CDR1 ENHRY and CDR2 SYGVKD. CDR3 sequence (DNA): TGTGCCATCAAGACAGAGGGTAGCAATCAGCCCCAGCATTTT. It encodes CAIKTEGSNQPQHF.

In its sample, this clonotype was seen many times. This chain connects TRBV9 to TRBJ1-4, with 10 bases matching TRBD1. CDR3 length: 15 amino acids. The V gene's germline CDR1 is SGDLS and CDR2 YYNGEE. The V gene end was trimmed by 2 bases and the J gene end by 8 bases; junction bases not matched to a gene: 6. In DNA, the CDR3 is TGTGCCAGCAGCGTCGACAGGGGGCTACGGGAAAAACTGTTTTTT. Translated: CASSVDRGLREKLFF. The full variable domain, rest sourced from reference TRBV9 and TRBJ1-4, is DSGVTQTPKHLITATGQRVTLRCSPRSGDLSVYWYQQSLDQGLQFLIQYYNGEERAKGNILERFSAQQFPDLHSELNLSSLELGDSALYFCASSVDRGLREKLFFGSGTQLSVL.

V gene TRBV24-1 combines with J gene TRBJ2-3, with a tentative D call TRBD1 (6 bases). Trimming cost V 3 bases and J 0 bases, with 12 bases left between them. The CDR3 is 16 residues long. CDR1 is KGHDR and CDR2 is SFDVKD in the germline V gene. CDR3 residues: CATSDDRDKSTDTQYF. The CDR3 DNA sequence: TGTGCCACCAGTGATGACCGGGACAAAAGCACAGATACGCAGTATTTT.

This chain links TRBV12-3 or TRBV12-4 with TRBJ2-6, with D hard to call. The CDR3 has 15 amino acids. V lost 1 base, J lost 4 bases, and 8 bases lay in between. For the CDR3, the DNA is TGTGCCAGCAGTTTAGGCGGTAGGGGGGCCAACGTCCTGACTTTC. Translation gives CASSLGGRGANVLTF.

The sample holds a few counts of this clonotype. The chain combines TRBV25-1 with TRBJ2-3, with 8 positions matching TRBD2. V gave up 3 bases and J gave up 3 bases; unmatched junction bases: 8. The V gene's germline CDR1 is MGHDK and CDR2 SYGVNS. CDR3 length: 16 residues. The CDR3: CASSDRSGGGTDTQYF. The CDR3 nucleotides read TGTGCCAGCAGTGATCGGTCGGGAGGGGGAACAGATACGCAGTATTTT.

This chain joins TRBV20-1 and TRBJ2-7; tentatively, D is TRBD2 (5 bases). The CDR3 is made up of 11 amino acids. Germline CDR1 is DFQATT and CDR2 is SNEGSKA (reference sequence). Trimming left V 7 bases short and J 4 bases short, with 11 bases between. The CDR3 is CSDGGLYEQYF. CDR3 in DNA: TGCAGTGACGGAGGATTATACGAGCAGTACTTC.

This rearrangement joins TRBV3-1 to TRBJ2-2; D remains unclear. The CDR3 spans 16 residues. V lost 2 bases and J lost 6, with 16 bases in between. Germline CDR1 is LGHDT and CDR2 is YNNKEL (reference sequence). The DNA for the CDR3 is TGTGCCAGCAGCCAACGTCGGTCAATCATCGCCGGGGAGCTGTTTTTT. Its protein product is CASSQRRSIIAGELFF.

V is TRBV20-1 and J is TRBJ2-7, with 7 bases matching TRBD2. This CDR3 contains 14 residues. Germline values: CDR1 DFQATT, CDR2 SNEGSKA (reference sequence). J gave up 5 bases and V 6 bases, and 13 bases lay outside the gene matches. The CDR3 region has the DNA TGCAGTGCCGTGCGGAGCGGGACGCTCGACGAGCAGTACTTC. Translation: CSAVRSGTLDEQYF.

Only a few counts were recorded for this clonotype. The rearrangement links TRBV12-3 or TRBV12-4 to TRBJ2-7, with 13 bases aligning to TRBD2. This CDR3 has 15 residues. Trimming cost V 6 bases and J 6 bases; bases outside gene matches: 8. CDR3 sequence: CASRLTSGRAREQYF. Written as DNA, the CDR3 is TGTGCCAGCAGGTTAACTAGCGGGAGGGCCCGCGAGCAGTACTTC.

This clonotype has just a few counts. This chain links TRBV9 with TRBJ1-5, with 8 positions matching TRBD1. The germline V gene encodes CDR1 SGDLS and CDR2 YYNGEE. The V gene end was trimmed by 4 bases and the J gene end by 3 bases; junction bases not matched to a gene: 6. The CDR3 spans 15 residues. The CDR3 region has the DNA TGTGCCAGCAGCCCGGGGACAGGCTCCAATCAGCCCCAGCATTTT. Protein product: CASSPGTGSNQPQHF. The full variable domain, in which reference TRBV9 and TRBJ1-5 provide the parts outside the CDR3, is DSGVTQTPKHLITATGQRVTLRCSPRSGDLSVYWYQQSLDQGLQFLIQYYNGEERAKGNILERFSAQQFPDLHSELNLSSLELGDSALYFCASSPGTGSNQPQHFGDGTRLSIL.